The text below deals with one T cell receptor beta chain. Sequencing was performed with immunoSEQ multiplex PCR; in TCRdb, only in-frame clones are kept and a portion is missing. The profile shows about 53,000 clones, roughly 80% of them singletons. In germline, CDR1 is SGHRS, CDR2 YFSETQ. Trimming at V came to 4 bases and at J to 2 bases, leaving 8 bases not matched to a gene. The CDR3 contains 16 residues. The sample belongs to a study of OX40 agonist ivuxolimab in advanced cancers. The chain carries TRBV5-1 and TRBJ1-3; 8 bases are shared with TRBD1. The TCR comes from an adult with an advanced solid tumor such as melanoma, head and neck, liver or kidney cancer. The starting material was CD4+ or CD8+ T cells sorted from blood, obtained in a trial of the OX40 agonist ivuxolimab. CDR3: CASSAHGTGAGNTIYF. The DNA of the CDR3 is TGCGCCAGCAGCGCCCATGGGACAGGAGCTGGAAACACCATATATTTT.